This T cell receptor (beta chain) was recorded in a study of cytomegalovirus exposure and HLA in healthy donors. In the case of this clone: Its antigen is not known.

Study-level results: Researchers had no immune exposure information except CMV serostatus available.

The PCR contained 60 Vbeta and 13 Jbeta primers. The repertoire was sequenced with immunoSEQ multiplex PCR; TCRdb's copy has only in-frame clones and lacks some. Of around 100,000 clones in the sample, about 75% were seen once. In germline, CDR1 is SGHDT, CDR2 YYEEEE. Trimming left V 5 bases short and J 6 bases short, with 10 bases between. The CDR3 extends over 12 amino acids. This sequence joins TRBV5-6 and TRBJ2-3; maybe TRBD2 (6 bases). Sequenced material: PBMCs. The origin of this receptor is a man aged 45 to 65 in good health and CMV-seronegative. The CDR3 bases are TGTGCCAGCAGGAGGGCGGGGGATACGCAGTATTTT. Translating it yields CASRRAGDTQYF.